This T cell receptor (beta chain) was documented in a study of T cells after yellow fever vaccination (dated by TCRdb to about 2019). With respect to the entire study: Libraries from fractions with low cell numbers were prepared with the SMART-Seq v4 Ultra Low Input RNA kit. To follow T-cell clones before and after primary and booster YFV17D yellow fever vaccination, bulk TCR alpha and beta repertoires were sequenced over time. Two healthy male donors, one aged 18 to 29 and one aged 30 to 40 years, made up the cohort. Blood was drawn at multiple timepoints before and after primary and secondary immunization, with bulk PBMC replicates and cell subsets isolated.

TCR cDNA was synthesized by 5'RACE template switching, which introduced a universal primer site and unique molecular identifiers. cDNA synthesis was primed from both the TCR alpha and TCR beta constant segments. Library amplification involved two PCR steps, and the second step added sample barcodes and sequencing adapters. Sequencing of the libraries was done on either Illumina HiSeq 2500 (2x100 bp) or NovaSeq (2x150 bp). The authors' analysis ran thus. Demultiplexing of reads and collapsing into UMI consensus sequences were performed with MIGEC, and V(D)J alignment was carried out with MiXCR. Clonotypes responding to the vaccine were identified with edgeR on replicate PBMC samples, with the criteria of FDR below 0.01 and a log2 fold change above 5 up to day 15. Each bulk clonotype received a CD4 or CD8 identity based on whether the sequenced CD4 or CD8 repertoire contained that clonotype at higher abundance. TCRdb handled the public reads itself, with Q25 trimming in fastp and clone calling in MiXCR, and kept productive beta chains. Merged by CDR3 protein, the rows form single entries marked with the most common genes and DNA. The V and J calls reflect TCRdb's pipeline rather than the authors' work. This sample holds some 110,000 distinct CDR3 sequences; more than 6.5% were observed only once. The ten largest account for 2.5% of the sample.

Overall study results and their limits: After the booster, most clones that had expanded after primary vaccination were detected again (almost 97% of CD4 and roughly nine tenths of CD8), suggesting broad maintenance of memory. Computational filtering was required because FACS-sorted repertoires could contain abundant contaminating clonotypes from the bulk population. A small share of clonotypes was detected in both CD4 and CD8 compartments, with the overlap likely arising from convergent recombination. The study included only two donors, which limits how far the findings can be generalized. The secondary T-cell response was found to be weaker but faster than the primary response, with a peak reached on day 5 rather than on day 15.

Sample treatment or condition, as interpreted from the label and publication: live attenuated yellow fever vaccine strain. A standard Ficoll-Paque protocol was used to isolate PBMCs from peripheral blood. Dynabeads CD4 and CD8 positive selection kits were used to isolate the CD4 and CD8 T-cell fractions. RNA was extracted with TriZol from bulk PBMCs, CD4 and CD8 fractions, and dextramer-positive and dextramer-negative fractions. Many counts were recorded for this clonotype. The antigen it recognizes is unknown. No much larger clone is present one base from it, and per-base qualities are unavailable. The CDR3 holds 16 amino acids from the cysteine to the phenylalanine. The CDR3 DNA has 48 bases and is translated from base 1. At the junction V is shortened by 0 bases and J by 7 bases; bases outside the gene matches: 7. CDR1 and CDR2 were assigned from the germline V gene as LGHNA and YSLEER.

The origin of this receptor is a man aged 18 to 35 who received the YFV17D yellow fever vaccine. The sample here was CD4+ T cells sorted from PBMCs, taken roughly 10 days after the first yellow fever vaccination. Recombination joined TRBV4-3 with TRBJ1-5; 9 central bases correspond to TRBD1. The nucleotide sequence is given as TGCGCCAGCAGCCAAGATCTGGGACAGGGCGGCCAGCCCCAGCATTTT. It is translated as CASSQDLGQGGQPQHF.